What follows are 14 T cell receptor beta chains derived from one specimen sequenced in a study of identical twins. TCRdb recomputed calls from the 5' RACE reads with MiXCR, one row per CDR3 protein. The repertoire includes some 1,600,000 distinct CDR3 sequences, under 35% of them detected once, and around 0.3% sits in the top ten. The material sequenced was cord blood. All receptors derive from a newborn girl in good health.

This clonotype appeared a few times. The V gene is TRBV19, the J gene TRBJ1-2; TRBD1 might be the D (6 bases). Germline V gene lookup returns CDR1 LNHDA and CDR2 SQIVND (reference sequence). Between the trimmed V and J ends, which lost 3 bases and 7 bases, there was a span of 12 bases. The CDR3 length is 13 residues. CDR3 nucleotides: TGTGCCAGTAGTATGCAGGGGAGCGGTGGCTACACCTTC. Its protein product is CASSMQGSGGYTF.

This clonotype was counted a few times. The V call is TRBV18, the J call TRBJ2-4, with 7 positions matching TRBD1. The J call may be wrong; the DNA end is better matched by TRBJ2-7. This CDR3 contains 14 residues. The germline V gene has CDR1 KGHSH and CDR2 LQKENI. CDR3 sequence reads: CASSPDRSPYEQYF. The CDR3 DNA reads as TGTGCCAGCTCGCCGGACAGGTCCCCATACGAGCAGTACTTC.

The V and J genes are TRBV6-2 or TRBV6-3 and TRBJ2-7; 11 nucleotides agree with TRBD2. J gave up 3 bases and V 4 bases, and 11 bases lay outside the gene matches. The CDR3 spans 17 residues. The germline CDR1 and CDR2 sequences are MNHEY and SVGEGT. CDR3 protein: CASSSLRATSGNYEQYF. CDR3 bases: TGTGCCAGCAGTTCCCTACGGGCGACTAGCGGGAACTACGAGCAGTACTTC.

This clonotype was detected only a few times. The rearrangement links TRBV27 to TRBJ2-2; D gene unclear. The CDR3 spans 12 residues. Germline CDR1 is MNHEY and CDR2 is SMNVEV (reference sequence). The V gene lost 1 base and the J gene lost 7 bases, with 4 bases spanning the gap. The CDR3 nucleotides read TGTGCCAGCAGTTTATTTGGCGGGGAGCTGTTTTTT. Protein product: CASSLFGGELFF.

Regarding this clonotype: A much larger clonotype is one base distant, so this may be a read error. The rearrangement uses TRBV12-3 or TRBV12-4 and TRBJ2-1, with D perhaps TRBD1 (6 bases). This CDR3 comprises 16 residues. CDR3 sequence (DNA): TGTGCCAGCACCAACGCCAGGGGCAGCTCCTGCAATGAGCAGTTCTTC. Protein: CASTNARGSSCNEQFF.

V and J are TRBV12-3 or TRBV12-4 and TRBJ2-7; D might be TRBD2 (6 bases). CDR3 length: 11 amino acids. The ends were cut back, 7 bases at V and 7 bases at J, with 11 bases in the middle. This chain's CDR3 is CASTGADEQYF. As DNA, the CDR3 is TGTGCCAGCACGGGAGCCGATGAGCAGTACTTC.

The table lists this clonotype with a few counts. The rearrangement joins TRBV18 to TRBJ2-7; TRBD2 matches at 12 bases. The germline V gene has CDR1 KGHSH and CDR2 LQKENI. CDR3 length: 16 residues. With 3 bases clipped from V and 1 base from J, the junction kept 4 bases outside the gene matches. In DNA, the CDR3 is TGTGCCAGCTCACCGACCGGGACTAGCGGGTCCTACGAGCAGTACTTC. Translated: CASSPTGTSGSYEQYF.

CDR3 bases: TGTGCCAGCAGTTATGACGGGGGGACAAACATTCAGTACTTC. Its protein product is CASSYDGGTNIQYF. The J gene is TRBJ2-4, the V gene TRBV6-2 or TRBV6-3; TRBD2 matches at 7 bases. The CDR3 has 14 amino acids. Germline CDR1 is MNHEY and CDR2 is SVGEGT. V was pared by 3 bases and J by 6 bases, with 5 bases of the junction left unmatched.

This rearrangement joins TRBV6-1 to TRBJ2-1, with a weak D call TRBD2 (5 bases). CDR3 size: 14 residues. V lost 10 bases to trimming and J lost 2 bases, with 15 bases between them. CDR1 MNHNS and CDR2 SASEGT come from the germline V gene. CDR3 sequence: CATRSERPYNEQFF. The DNA for the CDR3 is TGTGCCACCCGTAGCGAGAGACCCTACAATGAGCAGTTCTTC.

This clonotype was observed a few times. The chain couples TRBV20-1 to TRBJ2-7; possibly TRBD2 for D (5 bases). CDR1 is DFQATT, CDR2 SNEGSKA, per germline (reference sequence). The CDR3 length is 12 residues. The V gene lost 6 bases and the J gene lost 2 bases, with 11 bases spanning the gap. The DNA of the CDR3 is TGCAGTGCCGGGAAGGGCCCCTACGAGCAGTACTTC. It yields the protein CSAGKGPYEQYF.

The chain uses TRBV20-1 and TRBJ2-3; TRBD2 aligns across 8 bases. The CDR3 has 16 amino acids. V shed 0 bases, J shed 2 bases, and the junction held 7 bases outside the gene matches. Germline V gene data show CDR1 as DFQATT and CDR2 as SNEGSKA (reference sequence). CDR3 bases: TGCAGTGCTAGAGACCGAGGACTAGCCTTCACAGATACGCAGTATTTT. Protein sequence: CSARDRGLAFTDTQYF.

This clonotype was counted only a few times. The J gene is TRBJ1-1, the V gene TRBV4-1, with 8 bases identical to TRBD1. Unmatched junction bases numbered 8, after V lost 3 bases and J lost 2 bases. The CDR3 spans 16 residues. Germline V CDR1 and CDR2: MGHRA, YSYEKL. As DNA, the CDR3 is TGCGCCAGCAGCCAGCCCAGACAGGGGCGAAACACTGAAGCTTTCTTT. It specifies CASSQPRQGRNTEAFF.

The V gene is TRBV5-1, the J gene TRBJ1-1; the D gene is possibly TRBD1 (6 bases). Germline-derived CDR1 and CDR2 are SGHRS and YFSETQ. CDR3 length equals 14 residues. V dropped 8 bases and J dropped 3 bases, with 17 bases sitting between them. The CDR3 DNA reads as TGCGCCAGGGGTACAGGGAAGTGGGACACTGAAGCTTTCTTT. Its translation is CARGTGKWDTEAFF.

A remark on this clonotype: A read error may be the cause here, since a much bigger clone is one base away. The chain employs TRBV12-3 or TRBV12-4 and TRBJ1-5; the D gene is possibly TRBD1 (6 bases). The CDR3 loop spans 14 amino acids. In nucleotides, the CDR3 is TGTGCCAGCAGTCCGGACAGTAGCAAACAGCCCCAGCATTTT. This encodes CASSPDSSKQPQHF.